The 27 T cell receptor beta chains below all came from one sample that was sequenced in a study of early T cells in non-severe SARS-CoV-2 infection. TCRdb reprocessed the 5' RACE reads via MiXCR and lists one record per CDR3 protein. The table has 55,000 to 80,000 distinct CDR3 sequences, approximately 12% seen once. Sequencing was carried out using whole blood. These receptors originate from an adult who was a healthcare worker with PCR-confirmed SARS-CoV-2 infection or an uninfected control (not recorded which).

This clonotype was counted ten times or more. The chain is built from TRBV20-1 and TRBJ2-1; 10 nucleotides agree with TRBD2. From germline, CDR1 is DFQATT and CDR2 SNEGSKA (reference sequence). V lost 2 bases to trimming and J lost 6 bases; unmatched junction nucleotides: 4. The CDR3 has 14 amino acids. The CDR3 sequence is CSARTSGTTNEQFF. Here the CDR3 DNA reads TGCAGTGCTAGAACTAGCGGGACTACCAATGAGCAGTTCTTC.

The table lists this clonotype with a few counts. The chain uses TRBV2 and TRBJ2-7; no clear D gene. V dropped 0 bases and J dropped 0 bases, with 9 bases sitting between them. Germline-derived CDR1 and CDR2 are SNHLY and FYNNEI. This CDR3 has 15 residues. CDR3 bases: TGTGCCAGCAGTGAAGCGTGGTCAACCTCCTACGAGCAGTACTTC. Translated, it gives CASSEAWSTSYEQYF.

The rearrangement links TRBV5-1 to TRBJ2-5, with a weak D call TRBD2 (5 bases). V was shortened by 0 bases and J by 1 base, with 10 bases between the two germline ends. The CDR3 has 15 amino acids. The germline gives CDR1 SGHRS, CDR2 YFSETQ. Here the CDR3 reads CASSLDPSPQETQYF. The DNA of the CDR3 is TGCGCCAGCAGCTTGGATCCTAGCCCCCAAGAGACCCAGTACTTC.

This clonotype was counted at least ten times. The chain carries TRBV19 and TRBJ2-4; D may be TRBD2 (5 bases). This CDR3 is built from 12 residues. Germline values: CDR1 LNHDA, CDR2 SQIVND (reference sequence). The V end was cut by 9 bases, the J end by 8 bases, with 14 bases between. The CDR3 loop is CASLAEQDIQYF. The CDR3 region has the DNA TGTGCCAGCCTAGCTGAACAAGACATTCAGTACTTC.

This clonotype was observed a handful of times. J is TRBJ1-1 and V is TRBV7-2; 12 positions agree with TRBD1. CDR1 and CDR2 (germline): SGHTA, FQGNSA. V dropped 5 bases and J dropped 4; count of bases not matched to a gene: 8. This CDR3 region has 16 residues. CDR3 region: CASSDRDRGLGTEAFF. The CDR3 coding sequence is TGTGCCAGCAGCGACCGGGACAGGGGGCTTGGCACTGAAGCTTTCTTT.

J is TRBJ2-1 and V is TRBV7-6; 11 positions match TRBD2. The germline CDR1 and CDR2 sequences are SGHVS and FNYEAQ. The CDR3 covers 16 residues. J was trimmed by 4 bases and V by 0 bases; bases with no gene match: 2. CDR3 nucleotides: TGTGCCAGCAGCTTAGCGCCTAGCGGGAGGTACAATGAGCAGTTCTTC. It specifies CASSLAPSGRYNEQFF.

This clonotype was seen repeatedly, ten times or more. V gene TRBV28 combines with J gene TRBJ2-7; D is undetermined. Germline CDR1 and CDR2: MDHEN and SYDVKM. Trimming left V 3 bases short and J 2 bases short, with 8 bases between. The CDR3 has 13 amino acids. CDR3 in DNA: TGTGCCAGCAGTTTGGGCAAGGCCTACGAGCAGTACTTC. It is translated as CASSLGKAYEQYF.

The J gene is TRBJ1-6, the V gene TRBV2; D might be TRBD1 (6 bases). The CDR3 has 14 amino acids. CDR1 is SNHLY and CDR2 is FYNNEI in the germline V gene. Deletions cut 4 bases from V and 10 bases from J, with 14 bases between. Here the CDR3 reads CASSVVGAGSPLHF. The DNA for the CDR3 is TGTGCCAGCAGTGTTGTGGGGGCTGGGTCACCCCTCCACTTT.

This clonotype was found a few times. This chain links TRBV28 with TRBJ2-2, with 10 bases identical to TRBD1. CDR1 is MDHEN and CDR2 is SYDVKM in the germline V gene. J was trimmed by 1 base and V by 5 bases; bases with no gene match: 1. CDR3 length: 15 amino acids. The DNA of the CDR3 is TGTGCCAGCAGTCGGACAGGGGGGAACACCGGGGAGCTGTTTTTT. Its translation: CASSRTGGNTGELFF.

This clonotype was counted many times. V is TRBV11-2 and J is TRBJ2-1, with TRBD2 matching 11 bases. CDR3 length: 17 amino acids. CDR1 is SGHAT, CDR2 FQNNGV, per germline. The junction had 8 bases not matched to a gene; V was cut back by 5 bases and J by 2 bases. The CDR3 reads CASSIILAGDPYNEQFF. Written as DNA, the CDR3 is TGTGCCAGCAGCATTATACTAGCGGGAGATCCCTACAATGAGCAGTTCTTC.

This clonotype was seen a handful of times. The rearrangement links TRBV6-6 to TRBJ1-2; 7 nucleotides agree with TRBD1. CDR3 size: 17 residues. With V trimmed by 0 bases and J by 2 bases, 9 bases remained unmatched. Germline V gene lookup returns CDR1 MNHNY and CDR2 SVGAGI (reference sequence). The CDR3: CASSYSRITGQNYGYTF. CDR3 bases: TGTGCCAGCAGTTACTCGAGGATCACGGGACAGAACTATGGCTACACCTTC.

This chain links TRBV29-1 with TRBJ2-3, with D unresolved. Deletions cut 4 bases from V and 2 bases from J, with 16 bases between. Germline V gene sequence: CDR1 SQVTM, CDR2 ANQGSEA. This CDR3 is built from 15 residues. The CDR3: CSVVDPSSDTDTQYF. The CDR3 nucleotides read TGCAGCGTTGTCGACCCCTCCTCTGACACAGATACGCAGTATTTT.

Many counts were recorded for this clonotype. The gene calls are TRBV12-3 or TRBV12-4 and TRBJ2-5; tentatively, D is TRBD2 (5 bases). Trimming cost V 3 bases and J 4 bases, with 9 bases left between them. CDR3 length: 13 residues. The CDR3 loop reads CASSFGGLETQYF. As DNA, the CDR3 is TGTGCCAGCAGTTTCGGCGGGCTAGAGACCCAGTACTTC.

This clonotype occurred a few times. The V gene is TRBV30, the J gene TRBJ2-4; 8 bases are a match to TRBD1. This CDR3 has 13 residues. V shed 5 bases and J 0 bases; nucleotides not matched to a gene: 0. In germline, CDR1 is GTSNPN, CDR2 SVGIG (reference sequence). The CDR3 DNA sequence: TGTGCCTGGGACAGGGGAGCCAAAAACATTCAGTACTTC. Its translation is CAWDRGAKNIQYF.

This clonotype showed up many times. The chain couples TRBV5-1 to TRBJ2-1; D is possibly TRBD1 or TRBD2 (6 bases each). This CDR3 contains 16 residues. The germline V gene encodes CDR1 SGHRS and CDR2 YFSETQ. V was trimmed by 5 bases and J by 4 bases, leaving 19 bases between them. In nucleotides, the CDR3 is TGCGCCAGCAGTTATCAGGGGCGGCGGGGTTACAATGAGCAGTTCTTC. It translates to CASSYQGRRGYNEQFF. Based on the CDR3 plus reference TRBV5-1 and TRBJ2-1, the full variable domain is KAGVTQTPRYLIKTRGQQVTLSCSPISGHRSVSWYQQTPGQGLQFLFEYFSETQRNKGNFPGRFSGRQFSNSRSEMNVSTLELGDSALYLCASSYQGRRGYNEQFFGPGTRLTVL.

This clonotype showed up many times. V and J are TRBV12-2 and TRBJ2-7. TRBV12-2 represents a pseudogene. The CDR3 contains 8 residues. This CDR3 is CASRLEYF. DNA of the CDR3: TGTGCAAGTCGCTTAGAGTACTTC.

The CDR3 protein is CASSPGPGYGEQYF. CDR3 DNA: TGTGCCAGCAGCCCGGGACCGGGTTACGGCGAGCAGTACTTC. The genes are TRBV27 and TRBJ2-7, with D perhaps assigned TRBD1 or TRBD2 (5 bases each). Germline CDR1 is MNHEY and CDR2 is SMNVEV (reference sequence). The CDR3 is 14 amino acids. V shed 6 bases and J shed 6 bases, with 18 bases lying between them.

In this sample, this clonotype turned up many times. V usage is TRBV29-1 and J usage is TRBJ2-5, with a weak D call TRBD1 (6 bases). Germline V gene sequence: CDR1 SQVTM, CDR2 ANQGSEA. The CDR3 consists of 12 residues. V lost 6 bases and J lost 2, with 10 bases in between. The CDR3 loop reads CSVGDRQETQYF. CDR3 nucleotide sequence: TGCAGCGTCGGTGACAGGCAAGAGACCCAGTACTTC.

The chain is built from TRBV3-1 and TRBJ2-5; D is possibly TRBD1 (5 bases). Per germline, CDR1 LGHDT and CDR2 YNNKEL (reference sequence). This CDR3 region has 15 residues. The germline V and J ends were trimmed by 1 base and 1 base, with 10 bases remaining between them. CDR3 region: CASSQGTSIQETQYF. The CDR3 DNA follows: TGTGCCAGCAGCCAAGGGACATCGATCCAAGAGACCCAGTACTTC.

This clonotype was counted ten times or more. The V call is TRBV29-1, the J call TRBJ2-2; D is perhaps TRBD1 (6 bases). The germline V gene has CDR1 SQVTM and CDR2 ANQGSEA. Trimming removed 3 bases at V and 1 base at J, with 6 bases between. The CDR3 extends over 13 amino acids. The CDR3 DNA reads as TGCAGCGTTGACAGGGGGAACACCGGGGAGCTGTTTTTT. It translates to CSVDRGNTGELFF.

The genes are TRBV3-1 and TRBJ2-5; 9 bases line up with TRBD2. The germline CDR1 and CDR2 sequences are LGHDT and YNNKEL (reference sequence). Germline trimming cut 2 bases from V and 7 bases from J; bases unmatched to any gene: 2. There are 13 residues in the CDR3. CDR3 region: CASSQIAGATQYF. CDR3 coding DNA: TGTGCCAGCAGCCAAATAGCGGGGGCGACCCAGTACTTC.

The genes are TRBV27 and TRBJ2-7, with 7 bases fitting TRBD1. This CDR3 has 15 residues. Germline V lookup: CDR1 MNHEY, CDR2 SMNVEV (reference sequence). V dropped 7 bases and J dropped 3; count of bases not matched to a gene: 12. CDR3 sequence (DNA): TGTGCCAGCACCTCTGACAGGGTAATAGTCTACGAGCAGTACTTC. Its protein is CASTSDRVIVYEQYF.

This clonotype was recorded at least ten times. The chain couples TRBV29-1 to TRBJ1-2; no clear D. The CDR3 is 12 amino acids. The germline V gene has CDR1 SQVTM and CDR2 ANQGSEA. DNA of the CDR3: TGCAGTATGACGGGGAGAGGCTATGGCTACACCTTC. Protein product: CSMTGRGYGYTF. The full variable domain, rest sourced from reference TRBV29-1 and TRBJ1-2, is SAVISQKPSRDICQRGTSLTIQCQVDSQVTMMFWYRQQPGQSLTLIATANQGSEATYESGFVIDKFPISRPNLTFSTLTVSNMSPEDSSIYLCSMTGRGYGYTFGSGTRLTVV.

This clonotype has only a few counts. The CDR3 sequence: CASRRTSAATYEQYF. In DNA, the CDR3 is TGTGCCAGTAGAAGGACTAGCGCAGCCACCTACGAGCAGTACTTC. This chain uses TRBV19 with TRBJ2-7, with 9 nucleotides matching TRBD2. This CDR3 spans 15 amino acids. CDR1 is LNHDA and CDR2 is SQIVND in the germline V gene (reference sequence). Trimming removed 6 bases from V and 2 bases from J; junction bases left unmatched: 8. The variable domain in full, with the rest retrieved from reference TRBV19 and TRBJ2-7, is DGGITQSPKYLFRKEGQNVTLSCEQNLNHDAMYWYRQDPGQGLRLIYYSQIVNDFQKGDIAEGYSVSREKKESFPLTVTSAQKNPTAFYLCASRRTSAATYEQYFGPGTRLTVT.

This chain links TRBV30 with TRBJ1-4, with D unclear. V lost 4 bases to trimming and J lost 8 bases, with 17 bases between them. This CDR3 has 14 residues. Germline values: CDR1 GTSNPN, CDR2 SVGIG (reference sequence). Written as DNA, the CDR3 is TGTGCCTGGACTGTCCCCGGGCGTCGGGAAAAACTGTTTTTT. Amino acid sequence: CAWTVPGRREKLFF. Together with reference TRBV30 and TRBJ1-4, the CDR3 gives the full variable domain: SQTIHQWPATLVQPVGSPLSLECTVEGTSNPNLYWYRQAAGRGLQLLFYSVGIGQISSEVPQNLSASRPQDRQFILSSKKLLLSDSGFYLCAWTVPGRREKLFFGSGTQLSVL.

This clonotype was detected many times. This chain uses TRBV3-1 with TRBJ1-6; 10 bases are shared with TRBD1. The CDR3 has 17 amino acids. V lost 3 bases to trimming and J lost 6 bases; unmatched junction nucleotides: 8. From germline, CDR1 is LGHDT and CDR2 YNNKEL (reference sequence). The CDR3: CASSHSTGGYFNSPLHF. The DNA for the CDR3 is TGTGCCAGCAGCCACTCGACAGGGGGCTATTTTAATTCACCCCTCCACTTT.

V is TRBV29-1 and J is TRBJ2-1; D not resolved. Germline assignment: CDR1 SQVTM and CDR2 ANQGSEA. The length of the CDR3 is 14 residues. Trimming removed 8 bases from V and 8 bases from J, with 22 bases in between. The DNA for the CDR3 is TGCAGCACGTCAACGCTTCCGACAAGCCATGAGCAGTTCTTC. Translated: CSTSTLPTSHEQFF.